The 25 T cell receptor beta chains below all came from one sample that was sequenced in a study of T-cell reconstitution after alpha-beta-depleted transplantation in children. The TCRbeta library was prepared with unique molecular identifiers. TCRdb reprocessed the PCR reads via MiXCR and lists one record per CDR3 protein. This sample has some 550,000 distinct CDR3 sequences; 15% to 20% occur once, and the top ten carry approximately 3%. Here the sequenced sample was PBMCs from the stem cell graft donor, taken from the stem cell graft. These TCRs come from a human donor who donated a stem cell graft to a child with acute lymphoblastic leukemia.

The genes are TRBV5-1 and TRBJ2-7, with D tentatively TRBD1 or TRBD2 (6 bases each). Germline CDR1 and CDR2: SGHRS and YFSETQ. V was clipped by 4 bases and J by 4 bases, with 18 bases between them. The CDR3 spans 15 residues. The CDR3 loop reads CASSPGAAGPYEQYF. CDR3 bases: TGCGCCAGCAGCCCGGGGGCGGCGGGCCCGTACGAGCAGTACTTC.

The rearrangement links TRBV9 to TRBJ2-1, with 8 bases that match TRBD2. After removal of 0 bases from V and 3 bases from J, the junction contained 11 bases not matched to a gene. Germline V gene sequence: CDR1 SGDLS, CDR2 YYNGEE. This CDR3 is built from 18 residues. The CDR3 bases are TGTGCCAGCAGCGTAGGGGTAGGTTGGCGGGAGGACTACAATGAGCAGTTCTTC. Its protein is CASSVGVGWREDYNEQFF.

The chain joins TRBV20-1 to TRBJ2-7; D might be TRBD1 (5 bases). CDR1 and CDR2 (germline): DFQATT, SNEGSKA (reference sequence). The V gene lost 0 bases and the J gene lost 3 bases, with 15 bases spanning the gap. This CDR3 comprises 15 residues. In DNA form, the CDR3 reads TGCAGTGCTAGAGATCAGGGTAGCCCTCACTACGAGCAGTACTTC. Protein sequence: CSARDQGSPHYEQYF.

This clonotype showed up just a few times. The CDR3 bases are TGCAGCAAATGGTTTCCCTCCTACAATGAGCAGTTCTTC. It yields the protein CSKWFPSYNEQFF. The J gene is TRBJ2-1, the V gene TRBV20-1; D is unclear. From germline, CDR1 is DFQATT and CDR2 SNEGSKA (reference sequence). The CDR3 spans 13 residues.

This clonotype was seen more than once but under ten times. In nucleotides, the CDR3 is TGTGCCAGCAGCCAAGGGATCTACAGCGACTCCTATAATTCACCCCTCCACTTT. Amino acid sequence: CASSQGIYSDSYNSPLHF. This sequence joins TRBV3-1 and TRBJ1-6; D remains ambiguous. Germline V gene sequence: CDR1 LGHDT, CDR2 YNNKEL (reference sequence). CDR3 length equals 18 residues. Trimming cost V 1 base and J 0 bases, with 13 bases left between them.

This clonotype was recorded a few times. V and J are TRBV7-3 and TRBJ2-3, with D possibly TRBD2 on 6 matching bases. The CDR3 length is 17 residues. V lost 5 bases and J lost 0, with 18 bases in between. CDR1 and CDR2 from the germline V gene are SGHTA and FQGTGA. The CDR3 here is CASSQGLASSSTDTQYF. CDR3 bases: TGTGCCAGCAGCCAGGGACTGGCATCCTCTAGCACAGATACGCAGTATTTT.

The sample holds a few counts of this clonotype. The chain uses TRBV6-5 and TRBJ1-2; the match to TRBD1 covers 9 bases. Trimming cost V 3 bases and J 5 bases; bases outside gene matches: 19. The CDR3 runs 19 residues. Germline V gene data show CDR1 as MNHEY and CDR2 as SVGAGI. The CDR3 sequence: CASSYPQSGQGLRWYGYTF. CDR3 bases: TGTGCCAGCAGTTATCCTCAATCGGGACAGGGATTGCGGTGGTATGGCTACACCTTC.

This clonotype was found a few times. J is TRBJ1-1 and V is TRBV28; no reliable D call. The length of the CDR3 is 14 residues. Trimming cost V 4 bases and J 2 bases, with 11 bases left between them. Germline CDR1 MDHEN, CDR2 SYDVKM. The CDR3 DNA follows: TGTGCCAGCAGTTATTACGGGTTTAACACTGAAGCTTTCTTT. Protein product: CASSYYGFNTEAFF.

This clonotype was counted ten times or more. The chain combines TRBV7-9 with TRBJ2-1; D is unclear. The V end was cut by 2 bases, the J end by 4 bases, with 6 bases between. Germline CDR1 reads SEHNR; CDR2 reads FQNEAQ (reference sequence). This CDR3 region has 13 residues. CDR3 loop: CASSLSQYNEQFF. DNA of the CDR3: TGTGCCAGCAGCTTATCGCAGTACAATGAGCAGTTCTTC. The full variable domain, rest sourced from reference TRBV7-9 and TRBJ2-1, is DTGVSQNPRHKITKRGQNVTFRCDPISEHNRLYWYRQTLGQGPEFLTYFQNEAQLEKSRLLSDRFSAERPKGSFSTLEIQRTEQGDSAMYLCASSLSQYNEQFFGPGTRLTVL.

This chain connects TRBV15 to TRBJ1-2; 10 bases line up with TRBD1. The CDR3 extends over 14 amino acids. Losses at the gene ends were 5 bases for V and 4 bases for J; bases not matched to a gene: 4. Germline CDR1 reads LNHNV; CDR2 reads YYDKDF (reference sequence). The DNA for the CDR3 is TGTGCCACCAGCCGGGACAGGGGAGGCTATGGCTACACCTTC. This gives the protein CATSRDRGGYGYTF.

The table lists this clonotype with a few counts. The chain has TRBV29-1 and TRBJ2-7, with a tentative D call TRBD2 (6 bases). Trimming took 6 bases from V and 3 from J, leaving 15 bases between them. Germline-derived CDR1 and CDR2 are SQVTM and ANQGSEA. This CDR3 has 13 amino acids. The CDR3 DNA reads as TGCAGCGTGTCGGGACTTCTTGGCTACGAGCAGTACTTC. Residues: CSVSGLLGYEQYF.

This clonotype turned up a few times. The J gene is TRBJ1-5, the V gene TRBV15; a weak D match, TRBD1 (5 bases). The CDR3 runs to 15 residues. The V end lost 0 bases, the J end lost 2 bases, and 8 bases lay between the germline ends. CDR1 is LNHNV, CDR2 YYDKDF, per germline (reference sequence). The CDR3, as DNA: TGTGCCACCAGCAGAGATGCGACAGGCAATCAGCCCCAGCATTTT. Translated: CATSRDATGNQPQHF.

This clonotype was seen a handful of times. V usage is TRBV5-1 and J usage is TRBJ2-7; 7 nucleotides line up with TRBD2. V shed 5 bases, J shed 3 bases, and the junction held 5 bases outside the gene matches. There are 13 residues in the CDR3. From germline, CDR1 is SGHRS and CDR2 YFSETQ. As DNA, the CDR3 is TGCGCCAGCAGAGCGGGATTGGGCTACGAGCAGTACTTC. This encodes CASRAGLGYEQYF.

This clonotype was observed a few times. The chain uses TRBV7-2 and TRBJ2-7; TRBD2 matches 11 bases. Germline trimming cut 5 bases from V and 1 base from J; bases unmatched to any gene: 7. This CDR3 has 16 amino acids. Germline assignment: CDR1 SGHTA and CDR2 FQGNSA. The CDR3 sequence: CASSPPTSGISYEQYF. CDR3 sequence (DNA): TGTGCCAGCAGCCCCCCGACTAGCGGGATTTCCTACGAGCAGTACTTC.

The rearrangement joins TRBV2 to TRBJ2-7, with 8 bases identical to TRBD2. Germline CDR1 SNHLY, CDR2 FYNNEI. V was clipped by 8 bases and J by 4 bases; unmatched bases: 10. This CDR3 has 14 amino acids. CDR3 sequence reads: CASDQGLDRYEQYF. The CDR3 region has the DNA TGTGCCAGCGACCAGGGACTAGATAGGTACGAGCAGTACTTC.

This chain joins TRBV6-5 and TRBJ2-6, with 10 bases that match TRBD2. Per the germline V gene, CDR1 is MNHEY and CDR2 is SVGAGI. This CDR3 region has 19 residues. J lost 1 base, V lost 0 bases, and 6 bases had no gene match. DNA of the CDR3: TGTGCCAGCAGTTACTCCCTAGCGGGAGCAGGTTCTGGGGCCAACGTCCTGACTTTC. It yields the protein CASSYSLAGAGSGANVLTF.

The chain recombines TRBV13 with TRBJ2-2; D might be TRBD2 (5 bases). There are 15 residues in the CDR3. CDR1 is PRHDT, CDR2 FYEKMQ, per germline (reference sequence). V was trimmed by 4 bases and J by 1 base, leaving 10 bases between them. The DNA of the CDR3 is TGTGCCAGCAGCTCGACGGGGAGGAACACCGGGGAGCTGTTTTTT. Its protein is CASSSTGRNTGELFF.

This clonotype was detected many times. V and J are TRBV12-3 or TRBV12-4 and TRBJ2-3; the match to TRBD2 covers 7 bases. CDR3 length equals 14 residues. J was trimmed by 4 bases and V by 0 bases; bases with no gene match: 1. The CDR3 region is CASSLASGADTQYF. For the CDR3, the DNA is TGTGCCAGCAGTTTAGCCAGCGGGGCAGATACGCAGTATTTT.

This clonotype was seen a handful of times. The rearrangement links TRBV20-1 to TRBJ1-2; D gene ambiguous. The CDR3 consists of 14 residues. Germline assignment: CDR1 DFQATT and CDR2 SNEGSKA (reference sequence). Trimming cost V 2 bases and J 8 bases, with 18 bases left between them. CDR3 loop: CSARIWAAGVGYTF. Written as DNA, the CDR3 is TGCAGTGCTAGAATCTGGGCAGCCGGAGTCGGCTACACCTTC.

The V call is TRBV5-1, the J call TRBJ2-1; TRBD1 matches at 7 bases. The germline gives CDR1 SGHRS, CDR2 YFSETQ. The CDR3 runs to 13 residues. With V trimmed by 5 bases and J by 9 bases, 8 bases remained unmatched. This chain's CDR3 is CASRPTGVAEQFF. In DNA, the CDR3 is TGCGCCAGCAGACCAACAGGGGTGGCTGAGCAGTTCTTC.

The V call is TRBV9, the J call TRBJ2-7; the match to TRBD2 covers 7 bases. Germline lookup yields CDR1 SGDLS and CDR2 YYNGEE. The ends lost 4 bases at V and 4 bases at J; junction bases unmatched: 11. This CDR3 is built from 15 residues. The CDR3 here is CASSIASGVAYEQYF. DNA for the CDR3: TGTGCCAGCAGCATTGCCAGCGGGGTGGCGTACGAGCAGTACTTC.

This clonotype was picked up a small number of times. Here the CDR3 DNA reads TGTGCCAGCAGCTTGGATTGGGGCTCGGCTGAAGCTTTCTTT. This translates into CASSLDWGSAEAFF. The gene calls are TRBV5-5 and TRBJ1-1; D might be TRBD1 (5 bases). CDR3 length: 14 residues. Trimming removed 0 bases at V and 6 bases at J, with 12 bases between. Germline assignment: CDR1 SGHKS and CDR2 YYEKEE (reference sequence).

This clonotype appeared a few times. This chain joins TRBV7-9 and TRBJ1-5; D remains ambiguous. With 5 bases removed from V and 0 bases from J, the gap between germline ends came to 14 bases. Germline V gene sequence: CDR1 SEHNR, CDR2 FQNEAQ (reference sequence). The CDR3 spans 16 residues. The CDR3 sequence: CASSPDRFYSNQPQHF. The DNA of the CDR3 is TGTGCCAGCAGCCCCGACCGATTTTATAGCAATCAGCCCCAGCATTTT.

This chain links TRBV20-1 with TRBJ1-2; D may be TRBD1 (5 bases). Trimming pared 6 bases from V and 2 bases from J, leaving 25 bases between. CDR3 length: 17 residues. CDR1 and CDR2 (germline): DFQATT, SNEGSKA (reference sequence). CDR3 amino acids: CSANLRVSGTKNYGYTF. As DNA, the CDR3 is TGCAGTGCCAACCTCAGGGTTTCGGGAACAAAAAACTATGGCTACACCTTC.

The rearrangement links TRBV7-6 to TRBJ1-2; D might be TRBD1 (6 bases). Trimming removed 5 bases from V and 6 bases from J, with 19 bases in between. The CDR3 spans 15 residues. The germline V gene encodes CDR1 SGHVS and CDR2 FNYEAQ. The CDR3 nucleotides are TGTGCCAGCAGCCCCCGGGCCCAGGGGAGGGATGGCTACACCTTC. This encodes CASSPRAQGRDGYTF.